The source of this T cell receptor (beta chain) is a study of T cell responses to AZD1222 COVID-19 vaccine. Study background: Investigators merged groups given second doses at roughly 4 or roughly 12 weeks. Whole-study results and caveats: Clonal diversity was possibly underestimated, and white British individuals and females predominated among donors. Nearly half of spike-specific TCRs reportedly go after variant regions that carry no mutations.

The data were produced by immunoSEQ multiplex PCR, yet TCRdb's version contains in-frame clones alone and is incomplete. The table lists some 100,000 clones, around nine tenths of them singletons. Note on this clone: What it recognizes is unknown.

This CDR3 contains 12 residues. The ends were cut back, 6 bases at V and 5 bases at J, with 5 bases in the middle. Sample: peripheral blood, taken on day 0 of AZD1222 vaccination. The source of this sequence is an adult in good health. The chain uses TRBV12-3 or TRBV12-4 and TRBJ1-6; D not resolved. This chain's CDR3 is CASSYNNSPLHF. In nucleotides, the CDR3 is TGTGCCAGCAGCTACAATAATTCACCCCTCCACTTT.